Below, 25 T cell receptor beta chains from the same sample are listed, as sequenced in a study of human T cells and chemical hapten exposure. Stated time point: patch test 2, 6 weeks after DPC sensitization. The sample's treatment: therapeutic diphenylcyclopropenone sensitization with weekly scalp DPC. One entry per CDR3 protein, called by TCRdb with MiXCR from the RACE reads. The sample includes 100,000 or so distinct CDR3 sequences, about 9.6% of them seen just once. The source material was whole blood, sampled in connection with sensitization to the hapten diphenylcyclopropenone (DPC). The receptor set was obtained from a woman aged 35 to 49 with alopecia areata. Some clones in this sample may be carry-over from other donors' samples.

The J gene is TRBJ1-2, the V gene TRBV28, with a tentative D call TRBD1 (5 bases). This CDR3 is 15 amino acids long. The V and J ends lost 3 bases and 6 bases respectively, with 17 bases between them. CDR1 and CDR2 (germline): MDHEN, SYDVKM. The CDR3 sequence: CASSFPREQADGYTF. The CDR3 nucleotides read TGTGCCAGCAGTTTCCCCAGGGAACAGGCAGATGGCTACACCTTC.

This clonotype was counted many times. The rearrangement uses TRBV20-1 and TRBJ2-7, with D uncertain. Deletions cut 7 bases from V and 3 bases from J, with 7 bases between. The germline gives CDR1 DFQATT, CDR2 SNEGSKA (reference sequence). The CDR3 has 10 amino acids. CDR3 region: CSVFHYEQYF. CDR3 coding DNA: TGCAGTGTCTTTCACTACGAGCAGTACTTC.

This clonotype was seen ten or more times. The chain has TRBV6-2 or TRBV6-3 and TRBJ1-3; no clear D. This CDR3 is built from 12 residues. The germline V gene encodes CDR1 MNHEY and CDR2 SVGEGT. The V end was cut by 6 bases, the J end by 7 bases, with 10 bases between. This chain's CDR3 is CASSSPGNTIYF. CDR3 bases: TGTGCCAGCAGCTCCCCCGGTAACACCATATATTTT.

Worth noting for this clonotype: A much bigger clone sits one base away, suggesting this may be a read error. The chain joins TRBV6-5 to TRBJ2-1; D ambiguous. This CDR3 comprises 12 residues. Looked up from germline, CDR1 is MNHEY and CDR2 is SVGAGI. The CDR3 reads CVSSYSANEQFF. The CDR3 DNA reads TGTGTCAGCAGTTACTCGGCCAATGAGCAGTTCTTC.

The chain couples TRBV6-2 or TRBV6-3 to TRBJ1-1; D remains unclear. V lost 4 bases and J 5 bases, leaving 14 bases between the germline ends. Germline assignment: CDR1 MNHEY and CDR2 SVGEGT. The CDR3 covers 14 residues. The CDR3 protein is CASSSPGRGTEAFF. The CDR3 coding sequence is TGTGCCAGCAGTTCCCCCGGACGGGGAACTGAAGCTTTCTTT.

The J gene is TRBJ2-7, the V gene TRBV7-6; D uncertain. This CDR3 comprises 11 residues. Trimming took off 4 bases at V and 5 bases at J, with 6 bases between the two ends. Looked up from germline, CDR1 is SGHVS and CDR2 is FNYEAQ. The CDR3 nucleotides read TGTGCCAGCAGCTCCCAGAACGAGCAGTACTTC. Its translation is CASSSQNEQYF.

The gene calls are TRBV28 and TRBJ1-2; unclear D gene. V was trimmed by 1 base and J by 0 bases, leaving 3 bases between them. CDR3 length: 13 amino acids. Looked up from germline, CDR1 is MDHEN and CDR2 is SYDVKM. The CDR3 DNA is TGTGCCAGCAGTTTATACCCTAACTATGGCTACACCTTC. Amino acids: CASSLYPNYGYTF.

In this sample, this clonotype turned up a few times. The chain couples TRBV6-2 or TRBV6-3 to TRBJ2-7; perhaps TRBD2 as D (6 bases). The V and J ends lost 7 bases and 3 bases respectively, with 22 bases between them. The length of the CDR3 is 16 residues. CDR1 MNHEY and CDR2 SVGEGT come from the germline V gene. The CDR3: CASTHASAGMVYEQYF. The CDR3 DNA is TGTGCCAGCACCCACGCCAGCGCGGGGATGGTCTACGAGCAGTACTTC.

This chain uses TRBV7-8 with TRBJ2-1, with D possibly being TRBD1 (6 bases). V lost 5 bases and J lost 10, with 12 bases in between. Germline V CDR1 and CDR2: SGHVS, FQNEAQ. CDR3 length equals 12 residues. The CDR3 region has the DNA TGTGCCAGCAGCCACAGGGTCCGAGAGCAGTTCTTC. It encodes CASSHRVREQFF. The full variable domain, completed using reference TRBV7-8 and TRBJ2-1, is GAGVSQSPRYKVAKRGQDVALRCDPISGHVSLFWYQQALGQGPEFLTYFQNEAQLDKSGLPSDRFFAERPEGSVSTLKIQRTQQEDSAVYLCASSHRVREQFFGPGTRLTVL.

This clonotype was observed many times. This sequence joins TRBV7-9 and TRBJ1-2; TRBD1 matches 9 bases. The CDR3 sequence is 14 residues long. Trimming removed 4 bases from V and 5 bases from J; junction bases left unmatched: 5. The germline CDR1 and CDR2 sequences are SEHNR and FQNEAQ (reference sequence). For the CDR3, the DNA is TGTGCCAGCAGCTCCCCAGGGACAGGGTATGGCTACACCTTC. Protein sequence: CASSSPGTGYGYTF.

This clonotype was seen ten or more times. This chain uses TRBV10-1 with TRBJ2-2; TRBD2 agrees at 16 bases. Germline trimming cut 4 bases from V and 4 bases from J; bases unmatched to any gene: 12. This CDR3 has 20 amino acids. Germline loops: CDR1 WNHNN, CDR2 SYGVQD (reference sequence). This chain's CDR3 is CASSVPAGLAGGPGTGELFF. CDR3 coding DNA: TGCGCCAGCAGTGTTCCCGCGGGACTAGCGGGAGGGCCCGGCACCGGGGAGCTGTTTTTT.

The sample holds a few counts of this clonotype. The chain joins TRBV7-6 to TRBJ2-1; 9 bases agree with TRBD2. Germline-derived CDR1 and CDR2 are SGHVS and FNYEAQ. CDR3 length equals 16 residues. The V gene end was trimmed by 4 bases and the J gene end by 7 bases; junction bases not matched to a gene: 11. CDR3 sequence (DNA): TGTGCCAGCAGCTCGTTAGCGGGAGAGTCTAGGAATGAGCAGTTCTTC. It codes for CASSSLAGESRNEQFF. The full variable domain, rest sourced from reference TRBV7-6 and TRBJ2-1, is GAGVSQSPRYKVTKRGQDVALRCDPISGHVSLYWYRQALGQGPEFLTYFNYEAQQDKSGLPNDRFSAERPEGSISTLTIQRTEQRDSAMYRCASSSLAGESRNEQFFGPGTRLTVL.

This clonotype was observed a few times. This chain uses TRBV12-3 or TRBV12-4 with TRBJ1-1, with D possibly TRBD1 on 6 matching bases. The CDR3 sequence is 12 residues long. The V end lost 7 bases, the J end lost 6 bases, and 12 bases lay between the germline ends. As DNA, the CDR3 is TGTGCCAGCACCCAGGGGATCGCTGAAGCTTTCTTT. It specifies CASTQGIAEAFF.

This clonotype was seen many times. This chain joins TRBV7-3 and TRBJ2-2; TRBD2 is a possible D gene (6 bases). From germline, CDR1 is SGHTA and CDR2 FQGTGA. V was shortened by 5 bases and J by 6 bases, with 13 bases between the two germline ends. This CDR3 comprises 14 residues. As DNA, the CDR3 is TGTGCCAGCAGCCCGACTAGTATGGCCGGGGAGCTGTTTTTT. Its translation: CASSPTSMAGELFF.

This clonotype was picked up many times. The chain carries TRBV10-3 and TRBJ1-4, with D unclear. This CDR3 has 15 residues. V was pared by 5 bases and J by 5 bases, with 15 bases between. From germline, CDR1 is ENHRY and CDR2 SYGVKD. CDR3: CAISPSTTENEKLFF. The CDR3 region has the DNA TGTGCCATCAGTCCGTCAACTACAGAGAATGAAAAACTGTTTTTT.

The chain has TRBV12-3 or TRBV12-4 and TRBJ1-1, with 7 bases fitting TRBD1. Unmatched junction bases numbered 8, after V lost 6 bases and J lost 4 bases. The CDR3 has 14 residues. CDR3 residues: CASREGARSTEAFF. CDR3 in DNA: TGTGCCAGCAGGGAGGGGGCGCGGAGCACTGAAGCTTTCTTT.

The rearrangement links TRBV27 to TRBJ2-3, with D maybe TRBD2 (6 bases). This CDR3 spans 16 amino acids. Germline lookup yields CDR1 MNHEY and CDR2 SMNVEV (reference sequence). Trimming stripped 5 bases from V and 3 bases from J, with 18 bases between. The CDR3 loop reads CASSPSRGYGTDTQYF. As DNA, the CDR3 is TGTGCCAGCAGTCCGAGCCGGGGGTATGGAACAGATACGCAGTATTTT.

This clonotype turned up a few times. The chain employs TRBV6-2 or TRBV6-3 and TRBJ2-1; no reliable D call. V was shortened by 1 base and J by 5 bases, with 3 bases between the two germline ends. Germline CDR1 and CDR2: MNHEY and SVGEGT. The CDR3 extends over 12 amino acids. CDR3 sequence (DNA): TGTGCCAGCAGTTACTATAACAATGAGCAGTTCTTC. Translation: CASSYYNNEQFF.

The rearrangement uses TRBV19 and TRBJ2-1; TRBD2 agrees at 11 bases. The CDR3 is 16 amino acids. CDR1 and CDR2 from the germline V gene are LNHDA and SQIVND (reference sequence). V lost 7 bases and J lost 6; bases outside the gene matches: 11. The DNA of the CDR3 is TGTGCCAGTAACCCTCCCCCGGGACTAGCGGCCAATGAGCAGTTCTTC. It specifies CASNPPPGLAANEQFF.

This clonotype showed up just a few times. J is TRBJ1-6 and V is TRBV18; 8 nucleotides align to TRBD1. The V and J ends lost 3 bases and 7 bases, in that order; junction bases with no gene match: 8. The germline CDR1 and CDR2 sequences are KGHSH and LQKENI. The CDR3 runs 16 residues. CDR3 nucleotide sequence: TGTGCCAGCTCACCGCGACGGACAGGGTCGAATTCACCCCTCCACTTT. Its protein is CASSPRRTGSNSPLHF.

This clonotype was picked up a small number of times. The chain has TRBV18 and TRBJ2-5, with D unresolved. The CDR3 runs 13 residues. Germline CDR1 reads KGHSH; CDR2 reads LQKENI. V lost 4 bases and J 1 base, leaving 7 bases between the germline ends. CDR3 DNA sequence: TGTGCCAGCTCACAAAGGTCCCAAGAGACCCAGTACTTC. Its translation: CASSQRSQETQYF.

This clonotype was seen a few times. This sequence joins TRBV20-1 and TRBJ2-7; a possible D gene is TRBD1 (6 bases). The germline V gene encodes CDR1 DFQATT and CDR2 SNEGSKA (reference sequence). The ends were cut back, 4 bases at V and 2 bases at J, with 12 bases in the middle. This CDR3 has 13 residues. The CDR3 bases are TGCAGTGCTACGACAGGCTTCACCTACGAGCAGTACTTC. Its protein is CSATTGFTYEQYF.

This clonotype was counted only a few times. This chain links TRBV19 with TRBJ2-3, with 14 bases lining up with TRBD2. The CDR3 is made up of 14 amino acids. The germline gives CDR1 LNHDA, CDR2 SQIVND (reference sequence). Trimming at V came to 9 bases and at J to 4 bases, leaving 3 bases not matched to a gene. The DNA of the CDR3 is TGTGCCAGCAGACTAGCGGGAGGGGCAGATACGCAGTATTTT. This translates into CASRLAGGADTQYF.

The table lists this clonotype with a few counts. The chain is built from TRBV9 and TRBJ2-3; perhaps TRBD1 as D (5 bases). V lost 0 bases and J 0 bases, leaving 14 bases between the germline ends. The CDR3 totals 17 residues. In germline, CDR1 is SGDLS, CDR2 YYNGEE. CDR3 coding DNA: TGTGCCAGCAGCGTAGAGGAGTCGACAGATAGCACAGATACGCAGTATTTT. Translating it yields CASSVEESTDSTDTQYF. Looking up the rest from reference TRBV9 and TRBJ2-3 gives the full variable domain: DSGVTQTPKHLITATGQRVTLRCSPRSGDLSVYWYQQSLDQGLQFLIQYYNGEERAKGNILERFSAQQFPDLHSELNLSSLELGDSALYFCASSVEESTDSTDTQYFGPGTRLTVL.

The chain is built from TRBV6-2 or TRBV6-3 and TRBJ1-1; D unresolved. The V gene lost 4 bases and the J gene lost 5 bases, with 5 bases spanning the gap. The CDR3 spans 11 residues. Germline V gives CDR1 MNHEY, CDR2 SVGEGT. The CDR3 DNA sequence: TGTGCCAGCAGTTTAGGAACTGAAGCTTTCTTT. Residues: CASSLGTEAFF.